The 10 T cell receptor beta chains presented below share a single source sample, sequenced in a study of chemoradiotherapy in HPV16-positive cancers (dated by TCRdb to 2022 to 2024). The method was the immunoSEQ multiplex PCR assay. Not all clones reach the TCRdb copy of this immuneACCESS table, which keeps in-frame sequences only. Checked studies attribute under half of the gap to unresolved V genes and leave the rest unexplained. The sample yields just over 7,500 clones; about four fifths were counted once. 2.5% to 3% of the sample comes from the top ten. The starting material was blood, obtained from a patient who underwent chemoradiotherapy. These receptors all stem from a human donor with HPV-associated anogenital cancer.

The chain links TRBV11-3 to TRBJ2-3; perhaps TRBD1 as D (6 bases). V was shortened by 1 base and J by 3 bases, with 14 bases between the two germline ends. The germline V gene has CDR1 SGHNT and CDR2 YENEEA. The CDR3 is 16 amino acids. Here the CDR3 reads CASSLGQGIFTDTQYF. DNA for the CDR3: TGTGCCAGCAGCTTAGGGCAGGGGATTTTTACAGATACGCAGTATTTT.

The V and J genes are TRBV5-1 and TRBJ1-4; TRBD1 is a possible D gene (5 bases). V lost 5 bases and J lost 0, with 8 bases in between. CDR3 size: 14 residues. Germline V gene data show CDR1 as SGHRS and CDR2 as YFSETQ. CDR3 sequence reads: CASRQGPTNEKLFF. The CDR3, as DNA: TGCGCCAGCAGGCAGGGTCCAACTAATGAAAAACTGTTTTTT.

The chain carries TRBV6-6 and TRBJ2-1, with 8 bases matching TRBD2. Germline V gene data show CDR1 as MNHNY and CDR2 as SVGAGI (reference sequence). The CDR3 sequence is 14 residues long. Trimming removed 5 bases from V and 6 bases from J; junction bases left unmatched: 6. CDR3 DNA: TGTGCCAGCAGTCGGGGGGGGACCTTCAATGAGCAGTTCTTC. Its translation: CASSRGGTFNEQFF.

The chain has TRBV9 and TRBJ2-3; D is possibly TRBD1 or TRBD2 (5 bases each). Per the germline V gene, CDR1 is SGDLS and CDR2 is YYNGEE. This CDR3 has 17 amino acids. Trimming took off 3 bases at V and 2 bases at J, with 19 bases between the two ends. As DNA, the CDR3 is TGTGCCAGCAGCGGGCGATACGGGACGGATTACACAGATACGCAGTATTTT. This gives the protein CASSGRYGTDYTDTQYF.

The chain employs TRBV10-3 and TRBJ2-1; 15 nucleotides line up with TRBD2. The J segment lost 7 bases and the V segment lost 10 bases, leaving 8 bases of the junction unmatched. The CDR3 is 15 residues long. Germline loops: CDR1 ENHRY, CDR2 SYGVKD. The DNA of the CDR3 is TGTGCCACCATACCGGGACTAGCGGGAGGTAATGAGCAGTTCTTC. Amino acids: CATIPGLAGGNEQFF.

The chain employs TRBV5-1 and TRBJ2-5, with 12 bases identical to TRBD2. Germline lookup yields CDR1 SGHRS and CDR2 YFSETQ. This CDR3 has 16 amino acids. V shed 3 bases and J 2 bases; nucleotides not matched to a gene: 5. The CDR3 reads CASSSLAGGHQETQYF. The CDR3 nucleotides read TGCGCCAGCAGCTCGCTAGCGGGGGGGCATCAAGAGACCCAGTACTTC.

The V call is TRBV5-1, the J call TRBJ1-2; 8 bases agree with TRBD1. Germline CDR1 and CDR2: SGHRS and YFSETQ. The ends lost 4 bases at V and 8 bases at J; junction bases unmatched: 16. The CDR3 runs 16 residues. In nucleotides, the CDR3 is TGCGCCAGCAGCCCGGAGGGTCGACAGGGGCTTGACGGCTACACCTTC. Its protein product is CASSPEGRQGLDGYTF. The full variable domain, completed using reference TRBV5-1 and TRBJ1-2, is KAGVTQTPRYLIKTRGQQVTLSCSPISGHRSVSWYQQTPGQGLQFLFEYFSETQRNKGNFPGRFSGRQFSNSRSEMNVSTLELGDSALYLCASSPEGRQGLDGYTFGSGTRLTVV.

The CDR3 is CSVASDRLSEAFF. For the CDR3, the DNA is TGCAGCGTTGCTTCGGACAGGTTGTCTGAAGCTTTCTTT. The V call is TRBV29-1, the J call TRBJ1-1; 7 nucleotides match TRBD1. The CDR3 extends over 13 amino acids. Unmatched junction bases numbered 8, after V lost 4 bases and J lost 6 bases. Per germline, CDR1 SQVTM and CDR2 ANQGSEA.

The genes are TRBV7-7 and TRBJ1-3; a weak D match, TRBD1 (5 bases). The V end was cut by 3 bases, the J end by 2 bases, with 5 bases between. Germline V gives CDR1 SSHAT, CDR2 FNYEAQ (reference sequence). The CDR3 is made up of 13 amino acids. CDR3 in DNA: TGTGCCAGCAGCTTGGGGCCTGGAAACACCATATATTTT. Protein sequence: CASSLGPGNTIYF. Variable domain in full (rest from reference TRBV7-7 and TRBJ1-3): GAGVSQSPRYKVTKRGQDVTLRCDPISSHATLYWYQQALGQGPEFLTYFNYEAQPDKSGLPSDRFSAERPEGSISTLTIQRTEQRDSAMYRCASSLGPGNTIYFGEGSWLTVV.

V gene TRBV18 combines with J gene TRBJ2-3; either TRBD1 or TRBD2 may fit D (6 bases each). CDR3 size: 18 residues. Deletions cut 1 base from V and 5 bases from J, with 22 bases between. Germline CDR1 KGHSH, CDR2 LQKENI. The DNA for the CDR3 is TGTGCCAGCTCACCACAGGATTTAGGGGGGCAAATGGAAGATACGCAGTATTTT. Translating gives CASSPQDLGGQMEDTQYF.